One and the same sample provided the 7 T cell receptor beta chains below, sequenced in a study of T cell responses to AZD1222 COVID-19 vaccine. The assay was immunoSEQ multiplex PCR, and TCRdb's table has in-frame clones only and misses some. The sample consists of more than 85,000 clones, 88% of them appearing once. The sequenced sample was peripheral blood, obtained on day 0 of AZD1222 vaccination. The receptors were gathered from an adult in good health.

The chain links TRBV5-1 to TRBJ1-6; D might be TRBD1 (5 bases). Trimming shortened V by 0 bases and J by 7 bases, and 8 bases separated the two germline ends. The CDR3 spans 14 residues. The germline CDR1 and CDR2 sequences are SGHRS and YFSETQ. CDR3 in DNA: TGCGCCAGCAGCTTGGAACAGGCGAATTCACCCCTCCACTTT. Translated, it gives CASSLEQANSPLHF. Drawing the rest from reference TRBV5-1 and TRBJ1-6, the complete variable domain is KAGVTQTPRYLIKTRGQQVTLSCSPISGHRSVSWYQQTPGQGLQFLFEYFSETQRNKGNFPGRFSGRQFSNSRSEMNVSTLELGDSALYLCASSLEQANSPLHFGNGTRLTVT.

This sequence joins TRBV6-5 and TRBJ1-2; D is possibly TRBD1 (6 bases). Germline V gene sequence: CDR1 MNHEY, CDR2 SVGAGI. V lost 5 bases and J lost 8, with 15 bases in between. The CDR3 extends over 13 amino acids. CDR3 sequence reads: CASSPEGVDGYTF. CDR3 nucleotide sequence: TGTGCCAGCAGTCCCGAGGGGGTGGACGGCTACACCTTC.

This chain joins TRBV11-2 and TRBJ2-1, with no clear D. The germline gives CDR1 SGHAT, CDR2 FQNNGV. The germline V and J ends were trimmed by 5 bases and 4 bases, with 15 bases remaining between them. The CDR3 loop spans 15 amino acids. CDR3: CASSPMWAAYNEQFF. The CDR3 DNA reads TGTGCCAGCAGCCCGATGTGGGCAGCTTACAATGAGCAGTTCTTC.

The gene calls are TRBV19 and TRBJ1-2; 9 bases fit TRBD1. There are 14 residues in the CDR3. V was pared by 7 bases and J by 1 base, with 4 bases of the junction left unmatched. Germline CDR1 and CDR2: LNHDA and SQIVND (reference sequence). The CDR3 protein is CASKGGQGNYGYTF. In DNA form, the CDR3 reads TGTGCCAGTAAAGGGGGACAGGGTAACTATGGCTACACCTTC. Complete variable domain (other parts from reference TRBV19 and TRBJ1-2): DGGITQSPKYLFRKEGQNVTLSCEQNLNHDAMYWYRQDPGQGLRLIYYSQIVNDFQKGDIAEGYSVSREKKESFPLTVTSAQKNPTAFYLCASKGGQGNYGYTFGSGTRLTVV.

The rearrangement joins TRBV14 to TRBJ2-1; TRBD2 aligns across 10 bases. The CDR3 sequence is 15 residues long. Per the germline V gene, CDR1 is SGHDN and CDR2 is FVKESK. V shed 5 bases and J 6 bases; nucleotides not matched to a gene: 7. In DNA form, the CDR3 reads TGTGCCAGCAGCTTTCTAGCGGGAGTCCTCAATGAGCAGTTCTTC. It translates to CASSFLAGVLNEQFF.

Here the CDR3 reads CASGLTQETQYF. The CDR3 DNA follows: TGTGCCAGCGGATTGACGCAAGAGACCCAGTACTTC. The chain combines TRBV6-5 with TRBJ2-5; D is ambiguous. The V gene lost 8 bases and the J gene lost 2 bases, with 9 bases spanning the gap. CDR3 length: 12 amino acids. The germline CDR1 and CDR2 sequences are MNHEY and SVGAGI.

This chain connects TRBV20-1 to TRBJ1-2; D not resolved. This CDR3 has 11 amino acids. Trimming cost V 5 bases and J 12 bases, with 16 bases left between them. Germline CDR1 and CDR2: DFQATT and SNEGSKA (reference sequence). CDR3 sequence (DNA): TGCAGTGCTGTCCGCGGGAGTTCTGACACCTTC. Translating it yields CSAVRGSSDTF.